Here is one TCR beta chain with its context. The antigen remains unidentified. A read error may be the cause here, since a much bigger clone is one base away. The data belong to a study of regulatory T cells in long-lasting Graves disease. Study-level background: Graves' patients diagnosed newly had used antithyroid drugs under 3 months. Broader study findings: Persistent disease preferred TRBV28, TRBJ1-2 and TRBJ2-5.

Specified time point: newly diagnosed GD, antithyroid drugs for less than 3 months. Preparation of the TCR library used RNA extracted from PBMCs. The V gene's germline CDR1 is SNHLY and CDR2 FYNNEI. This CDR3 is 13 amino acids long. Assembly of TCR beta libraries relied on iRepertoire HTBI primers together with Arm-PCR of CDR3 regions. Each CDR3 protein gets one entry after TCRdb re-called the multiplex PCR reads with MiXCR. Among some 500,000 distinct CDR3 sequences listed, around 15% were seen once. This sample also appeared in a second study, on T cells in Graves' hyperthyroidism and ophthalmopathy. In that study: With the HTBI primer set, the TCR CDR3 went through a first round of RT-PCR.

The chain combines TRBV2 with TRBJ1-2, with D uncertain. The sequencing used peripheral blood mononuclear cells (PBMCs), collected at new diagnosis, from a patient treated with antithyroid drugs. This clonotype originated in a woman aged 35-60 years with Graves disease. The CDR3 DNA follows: TGTGCCAGCAGTAGTTTAGGGAACTATGGCTGCACCTTC. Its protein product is CASSSLGNYGCTF.